This T cell receptor beta chain is from a study of T cell responses to AZD1222 COVID-19 vaccine. Sequencing was performed with immunoSEQ multiplex PCR; in TCRdb, only in-frame clones are kept and a portion is missing. Of 150,000 to 200,000 clones listed, 90% to 95% were seen once; the top ten hold roughly 9.8%. This CDR3 region has 16 residues. The junction had 7 bases not matched to a gene; V was cut back by 0 bases and J by 3 bases. CDR1 is LGHNA and CDR2 is YSLEER in the germline V gene. The chain carries TRBV4-3 and TRBJ2-7; 8 nucleotides line up with TRBD1. This material consisted of peripheral blood, taken on day 0 of AZD1222 vaccination. The clonotype was recovered from an adult in good health. The CDR3 DNA is TGCGCCAGCAGCCAAGATCTAACAGGGGGATACTACGAGCAGTACTTC. Its translation: CASSQDLTGGYYEQYF.